The rows below give T cell receptor beta chains drawn from one sample of a study of cytotoxic CD8 clonotypes in ibrutinib-treated CLL. Libraries were prepared by immunoSEQ multiplex PCR; TCRdb keeps only in-frame clonotypes and omits some of them. In the table there are 150,000 to 200,000 clones, about 80% of which are singletons. This specimen consisted of PBMCs, obtained after 12 months of ibrutinib treatment. These receptors came from a human donor with chronic lymphocytic leukemia. The CDR3 runs from the conserved cysteine through the conserved F or W. Fields, in order: V gene, D gene, J gene, CDR3 protein. D genes are given only for firm matches.

>TRBV19|NA|TRBJ2-4
CASTPDQGGNIQYF
>TRBV20-1|NA|TRBJ1-1
CSATRNTEAFF
>TRBV19|NA|TRBJ2-6
CASRLWATSGANVLTF
>TRBV6-6|NA|TRBJ2-7
CATGVHNEQYF
>TRBV11-2|TRBD1|TRBJ1-3
CASSFGTGYSSGNTIYF
>TRBV7-2|NA|TRBJ1-1
CASSQLRGSTEAFF
>TRBV7-2|NA|TRBJ1-2
CASSARGSYGYTF
>TRBV6-5|NA|TRBJ1-2
CASSYSQYYGYTF
>TRBV11-2|TRBD1|TRBJ2-3
CASSHGTEYTDTQYF
>TRBV27|NA|TRBJ2-5
CASPDSQETQYF
>TRBV7-3|TRBD2|TRBJ2-1
CASSSTLATTAASYNEQFF
>TRBV19|NA|TRBJ1-1
CASSIGLGNTEAFF
>TRBV18|NA|TRBJ2-3
CASSLGANTDTQYF
>TRBV7-6|NA|TRBJ2-5
CASSGLQETQYF
>TRBV28|NA|TRBJ2-1
CASISLADNYNEQFF
>TRBV7-3|TRBD1|TRBJ2-2
CASRHRQGATGELFF
>TRBV19|TRBD1|TRBJ1-6
CASSMTGGSPLHF
>TRBV6-1|NA|TRBJ1-1
CASRIEPGWVTEAFF
>TRBV4-1|TRBD1|TRBJ2-3
CASSRDRGTTDTQYF
>TRBV28|NA|TRBJ2-2
CASSPVGPGVSNTGELFF
>TRBV9|TRBD1|TRBJ2-7
CASSAALQGREQYF
>TRBV18|TRBD1|TRBJ2-7
CASSPHGTGKGGSYEQYF
>TRBV27|TRBD1|TRBJ2-7
CASRPDRYTYEQYF
>TRBV6-6|TRBD2|TRBJ2-1
CASSYRLAGYNEQFF
>TRBV9|NA|TRBJ2-5
CASSVAPGNTGETQYF
>TRBV10-3|TRBD1|TRBJ2-7
CAISAGQDYEQYF
>TRBV15|NA|TRBJ1-4
CATSRRGSGVPNEKLFF
>TRBV30|TRBD2|TRBJ2-5
CACPPTSGKETQYF
>TRBV18|NA|TRBJ1-1
CASSREYRDTEAFF
>TRBV7-8|TRBD1|TRBJ2-1
CASSLGTGTGYYNEQFF
>TRBV7-9|NA|TRBJ2-1
CASSSDLNEQFF
>TRBV19|TRBD2|TRBJ2-3
CASSIGRGATDTQYF
>TRBV19|TRBD2|TRBJ2-7
CASSIVSGSSSEQYF
>TRBV11-2|TRBD2|TRBJ2-5
CASSPAFLGGSAEETQYF
>TRBV6-1|TRBD2|TRBJ2-1
CASNQRENFNEQFF
>TRBV6-5|TRBD1|TRBJ1-5
CASRNRGSNQPQHF
>TRBV4-1|NA|TRBJ2-7
CASSPVILQGYSYEQYF
>TRBV7-2|NA|TRBJ1-2
CASTNPREGSLGYTF
>TRBV14|NA|TRBJ2-7
CASSRVSYEQYF
>TRBV7-9|NA|TRBJ2-3
CASTGTDTQYF